This TCR beta chain was obtained from a study of tumor-infiltrating lymphocytes in oesophageal squamous cell carcinoma. Each CDR3 protein is one row after TCRdb ran MiXCR on the PCR reads. The sample has just under 20,000 distinct CDR3 sequences, over 40% seen once. In its sample, this clonotype was seen many times. The specimen sequenced was normal esophageal tissue next to the tumor. The sequence was obtained from a male donor with esophageal squamous cell carcinoma.

The CDR3 sequence: CASSLFRVLSNQPQHF. Written as DNA, the CDR3 is TGCGCCAGCAGCTTGTTTCGGGTCCTTAGCAATCAGCCCCAGCATTTT. This chain joins TRBV5-1 and TRBJ1-5; D not resolved. Germline assignment: CDR1 SGHRS and CDR2 YFSETQ. The CDR3 is made up of 16 amino acids. V was shortened by 1 base and J by 0 bases, with 11 bases between the two germline ends.